What follows is one TCR beta chain and its context. Antigen unknown. The data were obtained in a study of OX40 agonist ivuxolimab in advanced cancers. Study findings and constraints: Some patients who did not respond also had low normalized T-cell clonal expansion.

Deletions cut 6 bases from V and 1 base from J, with 13 bases between. Germline lookup yields CDR1 ENHRY and CDR2 SYGVKD. The CDR3 has 14 amino acids. Blood samples were obtained at baseline, cycle 4 day 1, and cycle 7 day 1. Clones were read by immunoSEQ multiplex PCR, and TCRdb kept only the in-frame ones, dropping some. The sample lists roughly 48,000 clones; roughly 83% were seen once. This TCR was recovered from an adult with an advanced solid tumor such as melanoma, head and neck, liver or kidney cancer. The material was CD4+ or CD8+ T cells sorted from blood, obtained in a trial of the OX40 agonist ivuxolimab. The chain uses TRBV10-3 and TRBJ2-7; D perhaps matches TRBD2 (5 bases). The CDR3 sequence: CAIRGNEGSYEQYF. The DNA of the CDR3 is TGTGCCATCAGAGGCAATGAGGGATCCTACGAGCAGTACTTC.